This TCR beta chain was recovered during a study of blood T cell repertoires in COVID-19. As for the study in general: Samples representing acute and convalescent COVID-19 were sourced from the United States, Italy and Spain.

The CDR3 sequence is 13 residues long. V was pared by 5 bases and J by 4 bases, with 10 bases between. Germline V gene sequence: CDR1 KGHDR, CDR2 SFDVKD. In the study's own analysis: The assay estimated nucleated cells by amplifying reference gene primers. The assay was immunoSEQ multiplex PCR, and TCRdb's table has in-frame clones only and misses some. Clone size and V and J calls were adopted from that table, with D and trimming inferred from the DNA. This table holds about 150,000 clones, roughly 89% found once. The chain combines TRBV24-1 with TRBJ2-5; D is unresolved. Sequenced input: peripheral blood. The clonotype comes from a human donor in a cohort sampled during active COVID-19. The CDR3 loop is CATSVSHGETQYF. Written as DNA, the CDR3 is TGTGCCACCAGTGTGAGCCATGGAGAGACCCAGTACTTC.